This T cell receptor (beta chain) comes out of a study of blood T cell repertoires in COVID-19. Study information: Samples of COVID-19 (acute and convalescent) were obtained from the United States, Italy and Spain. T cells, B-cell-depleted T cells, or PBMCs supplied cDNA or gDNA.

Germline loops: CDR1 KGHSH, CDR2 LQKENI. The CDR3 is 16 amino acids. Trimming stripped 2 bases from V and 5 bases from J, with 18 bases between. Per the study methods: Estimation of nucleated cell counts relied on the amplification of reference gene primers. Sequencing was performed with immunoSEQ multiplex PCR; in TCRdb, only in-frame clones are kept and a portion is missing. D and trimming were read from the DNA, whereas the V and J calls and clone size are those reported in that table. This table has approximately 320,000 clones, almost 85% appearing once. The sequenced sample was peripheral blood. The chain has TRBV18 and TRBJ1-1; D possibly corresponds to TRBD1 (6 bases). This clonotype originated in a human donor in a cohort sampled during active COVID-19. The CDR3 is CASSPWDTQGKTEAFF. The CDR3 DNA is TGTGCCAGCTCACCATGGGACACACAGGGAAAAACTGAAGCTTTCTTT.